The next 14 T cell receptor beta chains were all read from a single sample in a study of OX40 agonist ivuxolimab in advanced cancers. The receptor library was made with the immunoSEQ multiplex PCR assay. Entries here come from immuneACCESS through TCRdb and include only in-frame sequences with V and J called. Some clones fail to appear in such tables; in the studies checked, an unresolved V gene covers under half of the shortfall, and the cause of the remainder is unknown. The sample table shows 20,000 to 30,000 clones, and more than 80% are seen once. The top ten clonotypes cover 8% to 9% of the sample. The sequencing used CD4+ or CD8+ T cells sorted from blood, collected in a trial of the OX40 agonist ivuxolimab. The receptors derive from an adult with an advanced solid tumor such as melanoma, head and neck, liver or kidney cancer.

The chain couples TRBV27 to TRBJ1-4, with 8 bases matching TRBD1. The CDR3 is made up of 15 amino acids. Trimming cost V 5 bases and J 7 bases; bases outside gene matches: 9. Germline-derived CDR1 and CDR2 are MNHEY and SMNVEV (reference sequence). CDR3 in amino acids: CASSMARGRVEKLFF. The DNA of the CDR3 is TGTGCCAGCAGTATGGCCAGGGGGCGGGTTGAAAAACTGTTTTTT.

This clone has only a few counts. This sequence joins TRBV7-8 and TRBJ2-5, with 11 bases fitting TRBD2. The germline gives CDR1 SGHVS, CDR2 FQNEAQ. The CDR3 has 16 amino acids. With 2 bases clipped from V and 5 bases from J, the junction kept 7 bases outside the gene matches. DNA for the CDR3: TGTGCCAGCAGCTTATTTTCTAGCGGGGGGCTGGAGACCCAGTACTTC. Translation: CASSLFSSGGLETQYF.

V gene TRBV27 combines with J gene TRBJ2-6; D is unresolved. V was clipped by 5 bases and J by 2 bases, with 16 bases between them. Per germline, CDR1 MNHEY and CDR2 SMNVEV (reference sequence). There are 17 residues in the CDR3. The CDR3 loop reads CASSPRISGAGANVLTF. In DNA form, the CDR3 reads TGTGCCAGCAGTCCCCGCATTTCCGGTGCTGGGGCCAACGTCCTGACTTTC.

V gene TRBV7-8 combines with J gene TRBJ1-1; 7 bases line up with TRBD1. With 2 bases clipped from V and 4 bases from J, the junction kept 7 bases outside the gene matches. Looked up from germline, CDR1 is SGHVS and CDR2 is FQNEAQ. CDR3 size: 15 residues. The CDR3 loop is CASSLNRGGFTEAFF. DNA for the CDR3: TGTGCCAGCAGCTTAAACAGGGGAGGATTCACTGAAGCTTTCTTT.

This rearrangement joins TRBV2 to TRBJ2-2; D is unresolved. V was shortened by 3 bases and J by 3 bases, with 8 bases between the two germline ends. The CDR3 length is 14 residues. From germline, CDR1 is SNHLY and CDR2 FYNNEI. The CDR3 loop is CASSDGLDTGELFF. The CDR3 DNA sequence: TGTGCCAGCAGTGATGGCCTGGACACCGGGGAGCTGTTTTTT.

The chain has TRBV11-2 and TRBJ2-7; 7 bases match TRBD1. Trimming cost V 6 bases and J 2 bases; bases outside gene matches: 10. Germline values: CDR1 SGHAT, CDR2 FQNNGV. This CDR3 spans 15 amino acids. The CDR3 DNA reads TGTGCCAGCAGAATGGTGGGACAGCTCACCTACGAGCAGTACTTC. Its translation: CASRMVGQLTYEQYF.

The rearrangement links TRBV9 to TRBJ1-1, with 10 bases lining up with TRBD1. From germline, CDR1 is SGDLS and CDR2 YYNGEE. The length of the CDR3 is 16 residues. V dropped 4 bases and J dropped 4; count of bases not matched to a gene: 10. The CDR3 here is CASSPQTGGFRTEAFF. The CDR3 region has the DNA TGTGCCAGCAGCCCCCAGACAGGGGGCTTCCGCACTGAAGCTTTCTTT.

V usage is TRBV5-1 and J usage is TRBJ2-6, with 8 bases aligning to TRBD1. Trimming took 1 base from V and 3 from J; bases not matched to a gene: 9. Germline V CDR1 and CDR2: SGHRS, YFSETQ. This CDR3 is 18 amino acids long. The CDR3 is CASSLIPAGGIGANVLTF. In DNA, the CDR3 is TGCGCCAGCAGCTTGATTCCCGCAGGGGGCATTGGGGCCAACGTCCTGACTTTC.

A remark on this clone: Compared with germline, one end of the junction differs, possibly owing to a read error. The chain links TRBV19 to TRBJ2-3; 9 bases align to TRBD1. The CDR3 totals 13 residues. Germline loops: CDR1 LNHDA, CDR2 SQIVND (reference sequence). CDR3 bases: TGTGCCAGTAGTATATTCTCCGGGACAGGGTGTACCTTT. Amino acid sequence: CASSIFSGTGCTF. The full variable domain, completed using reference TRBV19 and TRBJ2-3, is DGGITQSPKYLFRKEGQNVTLSCEQNLNHDAMYWYRQDPGQGLRLIYYSQIVNDFQKGDIAEGYSVSREKKESFPLTVTSAQKNPTAFYLCASSIFSGTGCTFGPGTRLTVL.

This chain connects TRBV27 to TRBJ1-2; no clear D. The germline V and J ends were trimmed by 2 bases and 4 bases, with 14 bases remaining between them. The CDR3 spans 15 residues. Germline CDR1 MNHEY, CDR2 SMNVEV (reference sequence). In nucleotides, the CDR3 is TGTGCCAGCAGTTTAATGTGGGGTCTTAGCTATGGCTACACCTTC. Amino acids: CASSLMWGLSYGYTF.

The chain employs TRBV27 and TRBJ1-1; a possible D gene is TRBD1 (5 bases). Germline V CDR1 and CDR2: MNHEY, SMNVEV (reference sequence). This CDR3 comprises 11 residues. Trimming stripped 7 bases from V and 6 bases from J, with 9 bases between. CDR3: CASKGSSEAFF. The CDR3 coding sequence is TGTGCCAGCAAGGGGTCCTCTGAAGCTTTCTTT.

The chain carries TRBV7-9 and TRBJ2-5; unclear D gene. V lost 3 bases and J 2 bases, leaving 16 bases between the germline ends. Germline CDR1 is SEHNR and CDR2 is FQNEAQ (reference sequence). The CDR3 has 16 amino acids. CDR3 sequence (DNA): TGTGCCAGCAGCTTCGGAATGAGGTTGGGGCAAGAGACCCAGTACTTC. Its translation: CASSFGMRLGQETQYF.

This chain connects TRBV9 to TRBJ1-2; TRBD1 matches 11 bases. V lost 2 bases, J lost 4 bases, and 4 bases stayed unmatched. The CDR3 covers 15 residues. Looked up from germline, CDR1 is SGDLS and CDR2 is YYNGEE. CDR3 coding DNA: TGTGCCAGCAGCGTGGGACAGGGGGTGACCTATGGCTACACCTTC. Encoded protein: CASSVGQGVTYGYTF.

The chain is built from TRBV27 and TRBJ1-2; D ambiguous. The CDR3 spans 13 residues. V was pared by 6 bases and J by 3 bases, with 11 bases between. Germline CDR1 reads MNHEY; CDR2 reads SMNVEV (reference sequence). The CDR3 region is CASRQDGDYGYTF. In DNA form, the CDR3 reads TGTGCCAGCAGGCAGGACGGAGACTATGGCTACACCTTC.